These 16 T cell receptor beta chains share one sample of origin, sequenced in a study of cytomegalovirus exposure and HLA in healthy donors. Sequenced by immunoSEQ multiplex PCR; TCRdb stores in-frame clones only, minus some. The repertoire holds around 130,000 clones, with nearly 90% as singletons. Sequencing input: PBMCs. These receptors came from a man aged 25 to 45 in good health and CMV-seronegative.

This chain uses TRBV28 with TRBJ2-2, with a possible D match to TRBD1 (6 bases). The CDR3 extends over 14 amino acids. Per germline, CDR1 MDHEN and CDR2 SYDVKM. Trimming removed 2 bases at V and 8 bases at J, with 12 bases between. The CDR3 DNA follows: TGTGCCAGCAGTTTAACAGGGATTCGGGGGGAGCTGTTTTTT. Protein product: CASSLTGIRGELFF. The entire variable domain, with the rest obtained from reference TRBV28 and TRBJ2-2, is as follows: DVKVTQSSRYLVKRTGEKVFLECVQDMDHENMFWYRQDPGLGLRLIYFSYDVKMKEKGDIPEGYSVSREKKERFSLILESASTNQTSMYLCASSLTGIRGELFFGEGSRLTVL.

This clone was picked up a small number of times. The chain combines TRBV7-9 with TRBJ2-7; TRBD2 matches at 7 bases. Trimming cost V 5 bases and J 2 bases; bases outside gene matches: 12. The CDR3 is made up of 16 amino acids. Germline V CDR1 and CDR2: SEHNR, FQNEAQ (reference sequence). The CDR3 coding sequence is TGTGCCAGCAGCCCCCGGAGCGGGGCCCCCACCTACGAGCAGTACTTC. It translates to CASSPRSGAPTYEQYF.

This clone showed up just once. The chain recombines TRBV29-1 with TRBJ2-7; possibly TRBD2 for D (6 bases). The CDR3 has 13 residues. V shed 8 bases and J shed 2 bases, with 16 bases lying between them. Germline CDR1 reads SQVTM; CDR2 reads ANQGSEA. CDR3 in DNA: TGCAGCCCAATGGGGGGAGCTGCCTACGAGCAGTACTTC. Amino acids: CSPMGGAAYEQYF.

This sequence joins TRBV15 and TRBJ1-1, with D tentatively TRBD1 (6 bases). Germline CDR1 LNHNV, CDR2 YYDKDF (reference sequence). V lost 0 bases to trimming and J lost 11 bases, with 13 bases between them. CDR3 length equals 13 residues. DNA of the CDR3: TGTGCCACCAGCAGAGACGGACAGCCAAAGGCTTTCTTT. This codes for CATSRDGQPKAFF.

This chain uses TRBV21-1 with TRBJ1-2. TRBV21-1 represents a pseudogene. CDR3 length: 15 amino acids. This CDR3 reads CASSKEREDLYGYTF. The CDR3 nucleotides are TGTGCCAGCAGCAAAGAAAGGGAGGACCTCTATGGCTACACCTTC.

CDR3 protein: CASSSPDRPQETQYF. CDR3 nucleotide sequence: TGCGCCAGCAGCTCCCCGGACAGACCCCAAGAGACCCAGTACTTC. The chain has TRBV5-1 and TRBJ2-5; TRBD1 might be the D (6 bases). Germline CDR1 SGHRS, CDR2 YFSETQ. Between the trimmed V and J ends, which lost 3 bases and 1 base, there was a span of 13 bases. The CDR3 sequence is 15 residues long.

The chain is built from TRBV15 and TRBJ2-5; D perhaps matches TRBD2 (5 bases). Deletions cut 5 bases from V and 4 bases from J, with 17 bases between. CDR1 is LNHNV, CDR2 YYDKDF, per germline (reference sequence). The CDR3 is 15 amino acids. CDR3 bases: TGTGCCACCAGCGGCCGTTTAGAGGGCCTAGAGACCCAGTACTTC. Translation gives CATSGRLEGLETQYF.

This chain links TRBV7-9 with TRBJ1-6, with a possible D match to TRBD1 (5 bases). The CDR3 sequence is 15 residues long. Per germline, CDR1 SEHNR and CDR2 FQNEAQ (reference sequence). V shed 5 bases and J shed 6 bases, with 14 bases lying between them. The CDR3 loop is CASSPKTVANSPLHF. CDR3 coding DNA: TGTGCCAGCAGCCCTAAGACAGTAGCTAATTCACCCCTCCACTTT. The whole variable domain, filled in from reference TRBV7-9 and TRBJ1-6, reads DTGVSQNPRHKITKRGQNVTFRCDPISEHNRLYWYRQTLGQGPEFLTYFQNEAQLEKSRLLSDRFSAERPKGSFSTLEIQRTEQGDSAMYLCASSPKTVANSPLHFGNGTRLTVT.

The V gene is TRBV7-2, the J gene TRBJ2-5, with 11 nucleotides matching TRBD2. The CDR3 is 15 amino acids. Germline V gene sequence: CDR1 SGHTA, CDR2 FQGNSA. Trimming cost V 1 base and J 4 bases; bases outside gene matches: 2. The CDR3 reads CASSLVAGGPETQYF. The CDR3 DNA follows: TGTGCCAGCAGCTTAGTAGCGGGGGGGCCAGAGACCCAGTACTTC.

The rearrangement uses TRBV6-6 and TRBJ1-2, with a weak D call TRBD1 (6 bases). The germline V gene encodes CDR1 MNHNY and CDR2 SVGAGI (reference sequence). The CDR3 consists of 11 residues. Trimming cost V 6 bases and J 6 bases, with 8 bases left between them. CDR3: CASSRGDGYTF. Written as DNA, the CDR3 is TGTGCCAGCAGCAGGGGTGATGGCTACACCTTC.

The chain is built from TRBV5-1 and TRBJ1-6; 7 bases fit TRBD1. CDR3 length equals 14 residues. Germline CDR1 SGHRS, CDR2 YFSETQ. After removal of 4 bases from V and 7 bases from J, the junction contained 5 bases not matched to a gene. The CDR3, as DNA: TGCGCCAGCAGCATAGACAGGGTGAATTCACCCCTCCACTTT. This translates into CASSIDRVNSPLHF.

This rearrangement joins TRBV6-5 to TRBJ1-4, with 7 nucleotides matching TRBD1. The CDR3 extends over 15 amino acids. V shed 5 bases, J shed 0 bases, and the junction held 3 bases outside the gene matches. Germline CDR1 is MNHEY and CDR2 is SVGAGI. The CDR3 spells CASSRTGATNEKLFF. DNA of the CDR3: TGTGCCAGCAGTCGTACAGGGGCAACTAATGAAAAACTGTTTTTT.

The J gene is TRBJ2-5, the V gene TRBV4-2; a possible D gene is TRBD1 (6 bases). V was clipped by 0 bases and J by 2 bases, with 25 bases between them. Germline V CDR1 and CDR2: LGHNA, YNFKEQ. This CDR3 is built from 20 residues. The CDR3 sequence is CASSQDHLVGTSLRQETQYF. The CDR3, as DNA: TGTGCCAGCAGCCAAGATCACCTGGTTGGGACATCACTAAGACAAGAGACCCAGTACTTC.

The chain has TRBV6-5 and TRBJ1-2; 9 bases align to TRBD1. Germline V gene data show CDR1 as MNHEY and CDR2 as SVGAGI. V gave up 1 base and J gave up 9 bases; unmatched junction bases: 9. The CDR3 contains 15 residues. The CDR3 DNA reads as TGTGCCAGCAGTTACTTCGGACAGGGGTCTACTAGCTACACCTTC. Its protein product is CASSYFGQGSTSYTF.

The chain carries TRBV19 and TRBJ1-5, with unresolved D. Looked up from germline, CDR1 is LNHDA and CDR2 is SQIVND (reference sequence). V was trimmed by 2 bases and J by 6 bases, leaving 8 bases between them. CDR3 length equals 13 residues. The DNA for the CDR3 is TGTGCCAGTAGTATATCTTCGAGTCAGCCCCAGCATTTT. This encodes CASSISSSQPQHF.

The chain couples TRBV6-5 to TRBJ1-6, with D possibly being TRBD1 (6 bases). Per germline, CDR1 MNHEY and CDR2 SVGAGI. Trimming removed 5 bases at V and 7 bases at J, with 9 bases between. There are 13 residues in the CDR3. For the CDR3, the DNA is TGTGCCAGCAGTCAAACAGGGAATTCACCCCTCCACTTT. Protein sequence: CASSQTGNSPLHF.